This TCR beta chain was identified during a study of chemoradiotherapy in HPV16-positive cancers. Generated by immunoSEQ multiplex PCR, the TCRdb table keeps only in-frame clones and is missing some. The repertoire has 10,000 or so clones, 80% to 85% of them found once; the top ten carry around 2.5%. V lost 2 bases to trimming and J lost 0 bases, with 20 bases between them. Looked up from germline, CDR1 is SGHVS and CDR2 is FNYEAQ. The CDR3 is 19 residues long. The sequencing used blood, collected from a patient who underwent chemoradiotherapy. This TCR derives from a human donor with HPV-associated anogenital cancer. The chain uses TRBV7-6 and TRBJ1-3; TRBD1 is a possible D gene (5 bases). CDR3 DNA: TGTGCCAGCAGCTTAAAACCCCATCGAATTGACAGCTCTGGAAACACCATATATTTT. Its protein product is CASSLKPHRIDSSGNTIYF.